This TCR beta chain was sequenced for a study of neurological immune-mediated disorders. The CDR3 covers 14 residues. The germline V and J ends were trimmed by 6 bases and 1 base, with 15 bases remaining between them. Germline assignment: CDR1 SQVTM and CDR2 ANQGSEA. About this clonotype: Its antigen is undetermined.

Study-wide points: No CDR3 amino acid sequences were shared by expanded clones across subjects, suggesting private repertoires in all groups. One cluster of related CDR3 sequences contained, by phylogenetic grouping, the repertoires of 18 of 34 multiple sclerosis patients and formed a possible signature. No link was found between any clinical or MRI feature and the multiple sclerosis repertoire cluster.

Over 200 million TCR-beta sequences (from 15-18 subjects) were yielded by each sequencing run. Using its own MiXCR run on the 5' RACE reads, TCRdb lists one record per CDR3 protein. This sample carries approximately 50,000 distinct CDR3 sequences, approximately 3.5% of them seen once, and the ten largest clones take about 6.3%. Material: PBMCs. This TCR was recovered from a man aged 35 to 55 with multiple sclerosis. The chain recombines TRBV29-1 with TRBJ1-1; unclear D gene. The CDR3 DNA reads as TGCAGCGTCGTCAGTCGGATGCGGAACACTGAAGCTTTCTTT. Protein product: CSVVSRMRNTEAFF. Together with reference TRBV29-1 and TRBJ1-1, the CDR3 gives the full variable domain: SAVISQKPSRDICQRGTSLTIQCQVDSQVTMMFWYRQQPGQSLTLIATANQGSEATYESGFVIDKFPISRPNLTFSTLTVSNMSPEDSSIYLCSVVSRMRNTEAFFGQGTRLTVV.